One and the same sample provided the 23 T cell receptor beta chains below, sequenced in a study of shared clonotypes between healthy human individuals. Assay used: immunoSEQ multiplex PCR; TCRdb lists only in-frame clones, some missing. The top ten clones hold about 0.39% of a sample with about 2.4 million clones, 80% to 95% of them seen once. Sample: naive CD4+ T cells from PBMCs. Subset given: CD45RA+ positively selected. Receptors originate from a man aged 18 to 35 in good health. Some clones in this sample may be carry-over from other donors' samples.

This clone has just one count. The same CDR3 arises from other DNA sequences in this sample as well. This rearrangement joins TRBV6-5 to TRBJ2-7; D possibly corresponds to TRBD1 (5 bases). The CDR3 contains 12 residues. The V gene's germline CDR1 is MNHEY and CDR2 SVGAGI. Trimming took 6 bases from V and 1 from J, leaving 7 bases between them. This CDR3 reads CASRDTSYEQYF. Here the CDR3 DNA reads TGTGCCAGCAGGGACACTTCCTACGAGCAGTACTTC.

V gene TRBV6-6 combines with J gene TRBJ2-7; D may correspond to TRBD1 or TRBD2 (5 bases each). The V end lost 4 bases, the J end lost 3 bases, and 16 bases lay between the germline ends. The CDR3 consists of 15 residues. Germline V lookup: CDR1 MNHNY, CDR2 SVGAGI (reference sequence). CDR3 DNA: TGTGCCAGCAGTTCCCCCCTGGGACGGGACTACGAGCAGTACTTC. Amino acid sequence: CASSSPLGRDYEQYF.

This clone was detected only once. The V gene is TRBV19, the J gene TRBJ2-7; possibly TRBD1 for D (6 bases). This CDR3 is built from 14 residues. The germline CDR1 and CDR2 sequences are LNHDA and SQIVND (reference sequence). Trimming stripped 8 bases from V and 2 bases from J, with 16 bases between. This CDR3 reads CASAPLDRAYEQYF. CDR3 DNA: TGTGCCAGTGCCCCCTTGGACAGAGCCTACGAGCAGTACTTC.

V and J are TRBV7-2 and TRBJ2-7, with a possible D match to TRBD2 (6 bases). The V end was cut by 5 bases, the J end by 4 bases, with 12 bases between. Germline V gene sequence: CDR1 SGHTA, CDR2 FQGNSA. This CDR3 has 13 residues. The CDR3 DNA follows: TGTGCCAGCAGCCTTGGACTACAATACGAGCAGTACTTC. The encoded protein is CASSLGLQYEQYF.

With regard to this clone: This CDR3 is also generated by other DNA sequences in the sample. CDR3 amino acids: CSAGQPQHF. CDR3 sequence (DNA): TGCAGTGCCGGACAGCCCCAGCATTTT. V usage is TRBV20-1 and J usage is TRBJ1-5; unclear D gene. From germline, CDR1 is DFQATT and CDR2 SNEGSKA (reference sequence). V was pared by 6 bases and J by 7 bases, with 4 bases between. The CDR3 spans 9 residues.

The chain carries TRBV7-3 and TRBJ2-5, with TRBD2 as a possible D gene (6 bases). The ends were cut back, 2 bases at V and 5 bases at J, with 12 bases in the middle. This CDR3 comprises 14 residues. The V gene's germline CDR1 is SGHTA and CDR2 FQGTGA. CDR3 bases: TGTGCCAGCAGCTTAGTCGGGAGCCGGGAGACCCAGTACTTC. Translation gives CASSLVGSRETQYF.

The chain combines TRBV23-1 with TRBJ1-5; TRBD1 agrees at 10 bases. TRBV23-1 qualifies as an ORF whose function is uncertain. The V gene end was trimmed by 6 bases and the J gene end by 4 bases; junction bases not matched to a gene: 6. The CDR3 consists of 15 residues. The CDR3 nucleotides are TGCGCCAGCAGCCCGACAGGGGGCAAAAATCAGCCCCAGCATTTT. This encodes CASSPTGGKNQPQHF.

The chain employs TRBV10-3 and TRBJ2-7, with D perhaps given as TRBD1 or TRBD2 (5 bases each). The CDR3 runs 12 residues. Per the germline V gene, CDR1 is ENHRY and CDR2 is SYGVKD. V lost 11 bases and J 1 base, leaving 12 bases between the germline ends. CDR3 DNA sequence: TGTGCCTCGAGGGACCGGTCCTACGAGCAGTACTTC. It translates to CASRDRSYEQYF.

The rearrangement uses TRBV28 and TRBJ2-1; a weak D match, TRBD1 (5 bases). The V gene's germline CDR1 is MDHEN and CDR2 SYDVKM. This CDR3 has 13 amino acids. Trimming removed 5 bases at V and 6 bases at J, with 11 bases between. The CDR3 nucleotides are TGTGCCAGCAGTCCCCAGGGTAGCAATGAGCAGTTCTTC. This sequence encodes CASSPQGSNEQFF.

This chain uses TRBV4-1 with TRBJ1-4; no reliable D call. Germline CDR1 is MGHRA and CDR2 is YSYEKL. V lost 1 base and J 8 bases, leaving 14 bases between the germline ends. The CDR3 length is 15 residues. This CDR3 is CASSQGAVPREKLFF. The CDR3 coding sequence is TGCGCCAGCAGCCAAGGTGCCGTCCCCCGGGAAAAACTGTTTTTT.

In this sample, this clone turned up once. The chain couples TRBV10-3 to TRBJ2-7; 13 bases are a match to TRBD2. V lost 0 bases, J lost 9 bases, and 8 bases stayed unmatched. Germline values: CDR1 ENHRY, CDR2 SYGVKD. The CDR3 covers 16 residues. The CDR3 region has the DNA TGTGCCATCAGTGAGTCGACACTAGCGGGAGGGCTGGTGCAGTACTTC. It yields the protein CAISESTLAGGLVQYF.

This rearrangement joins TRBV6-1 to TRBJ2-1, with 10 nucleotides matching TRBD2. Germline V gene lookup returns CDR1 MNHNS and CDR2 SASEGT. The CDR3 has 15 residues. The J segment lost 3 bases and the V segment lost 2 bases, leaving 1 base of the junction unmatched. CDR3 amino acids: CASSELAGVYNEQFF. In DNA, the CDR3 is TGTGCCAGCAGTGAACTAGCGGGAGTCTACAATGAGCAGTTCTTC.

Of note for this clone: Without the conserved terminal phenylalanine or tryptophan, this CDR3 likely stems from a read error. The chain is built from TRBV5-6 and TRBJ2-7, with D perhaps matching TRBD1 (5 bases). Germline V CDR1 and CDR2: SGHDT, YYEEEE. CDR3 length equals 14 residues. Trimming took 2 bases from V and 1 from J, leaving 10 bases between them. The CDR3 sequence is CASSLDSRSYEQYL. The CDR3 DNA follows: TGTGCCAGCAGCTTAGACAGTAGATCCTACGAGCAGTACCTC.

This clone was seen once. The chain employs TRBV14 and TRBJ2-5; D is undetermined. Germline lookup yields CDR1 SGHDN and CDR2 FVKESK. V lost 0 bases and J 0 bases, leaving 8 bases between the germline ends. The CDR3 runs to 15 residues. The CDR3 loop reads CASSQDSEYQETQYF. CDR3 coding DNA: TGTGCCAGCAGCCAAGACTCCGAATACCAAGAGACCCAGTACTTC.

This clone has just one count. This chain joins TRBV2 and TRBJ2-1; 10 positions agree with TRBD1. The CDR3 contains 15 residues. Germline loops: CDR1 SNHLY, CDR2 FYNNEI. Trimming removed 5 bases from V and 8 bases from J; junction bases left unmatched: 9. CDR3 sequence: CASSTGTGVIDEQFF. The CDR3 nucleotides read TGTGCCAGCAGTACCGGGACAGGGGTTATCGATGAGCAGTTCTTC. The full variable domain, in which reference TRBV2 and TRBJ2-1 provide the parts outside the CDR3, is EPEVTQTPSHQVTQMGQEVILRCVPISNHLYFYWYRQILGQKVEFLVSFYNNEISEKSEIFDDQFSVERPDGSNFTLKIRSTKLEDSAMYFCASSTGTGVIDEQFFGPGTRLTVL.

This clone was detected once. The chain recombines TRBV6-5 with TRBJ2-5; D ambiguous. The CDR3 contains 14 residues. Germline CDR1 reads MNHEY; CDR2 reads SVGAGI. V was pared by 0 bases and J by 4 bases, with 9 bases between. The CDR3 DNA reads TGTGCCAGCAGTTACTCGACTCGGCCAGAGACCCAGTACTTC. Translating gives CASSYSTRPETQYF.

Regarding this clone: Other DNA sequences of this sample code for an identical CDR3. V usage is TRBV5-1 and J usage is TRBJ2-7, with D perhaps given as TRBD1 or TRBD2 (5 bases each). Per germline, CDR1 SGHRS and CDR2 YFSETQ. Trimming cost V 0 bases and J 3 bases, with 10 bases left between them. The CDR3 loop spans 14 amino acids. In nucleotides, the CDR3 is TGCGCCAGCAGCTTGGGGGGGAGCCTCTACGAGCAGTACTTC. Protein product: CASSLGGSLYEQYF.

This sequence joins TRBV7-2 and TRBJ2-1; D not resolved. There are 16 residues in the CDR3. Germline values: CDR1 SGHTA, CDR2 FQGNSA. V was trimmed by 2 bases and J by 1 base, leaving 12 bases between them. In DNA, the CDR3 is TGTGCCAGCAGCTTATTCGGCAGTAGGTCCTACAATGAGCAGTTCTTC. It codes for CASSLFGSRSYNEQFF. Drawing the rest from reference TRBV7-2 and TRBJ2-1, the complete variable domain is GAGVSQSPSNKVTEKGKDVELRCDPISGHTALYWYRQSLGQGLEFLIYFQGNSAPDKSGLPSDRFSAERTGGSVSTLTIQRTQQEDSAVYLCASSLFGSRSYNEQFFGPGTRLTVL.

This chain links TRBV6-1 with TRBJ2-1; TRBD2 aligns across 8 bases. Germline V gives CDR1 MNHNS, CDR2 SASEGT. The CDR3 is made up of 13 amino acids. The junction had 8 bases not matched to a gene; V was cut back by 7 bases and J by 9 bases. CDR3 in amino acids: CASIPWLAGEQFF. CDR3 nucleotide sequence: TGTGCCAGCATTCCATGGCTAGCGGGTGAGCAGTTCTTC.

The V gene is TRBV5-1, the J gene TRBJ1-1, with TRBD1 as a possible D gene (5 bases). From germline, CDR1 is SGHRS and CDR2 YFSETQ. The V and J ends lost 2 bases and 6 bases respectively, with 23 bases between them. There are 17 residues in the CDR3. The CDR3 coding sequence is TGCGCCAGCAGCTTCTCTGGGAGTGGGGGAAGAAGGGCTGAAGCTTTCTTT. It specifies CASSFSGSGGRRAEAFF.

The gene calls are TRBV28 and TRBJ2-7; 9 bases agree with TRBD1. V lost 5 bases and J lost 6; bases outside the gene matches: 14. CDR1 MDHEN and CDR2 SYDVKM come from the germline V gene. The CDR3 has 16 residues. The CDR3: CASSPLDRGIRAEQYF. DNA of the CDR3: TGTGCCAGCAGTCCACTTGACAGGGGGATTCGGGCCGAGCAGTACTTC.

The rearrangement links TRBV14 to TRBJ2-5; unclear D gene. The germline CDR1 and CDR2 sequences are SGHDN and FVKESK. The V gene lost 1 base and the J gene lost 5 bases, with 11 bases spanning the gap. The CDR3 totals 14 residues. CDR3 bases: TGTGCCAGCAGCCAAGTGGGCTTTGGGGAGACCCAGTACTTC. Encoded protein: CASSQVGFGETQYF.

A remark on this clone: At the DNA level, this CDR3 is encoded by other sequences in the same sample as well. The chain joins TRBV28 to TRBJ2-1; D is unclear. V was pared by 8 bases and J by 4 bases, with 6 bases between. Germline V CDR1 and CDR2: MDHEN, SYDVKM. This CDR3 has 11 amino acids. Written as DNA, the CDR3 is TGTGCCAGCGGAGCATACAATGAGCAGTTCTTC. It is translated as CASGAYNEQFF.